Listed below are T cell receptor beta chains from one sample, sequenced in a study of Tregs in tolerant kidney transplant recipients. The table came from immunoSEQ multiplex PCR; TCRdb's copy has only in-frame clones and leaves some out. The repertoire consists of tens of thousands of clones, with roughly 89% occurring once and the leading ten covering around 4.5%. The sequenced sample was CD4+ T cells from blood. These receptors were collected from a human donor in good health. CDR3s include the opening cysteine and the closing phenylalanine or tryptophan. D genes are given only for firm matches. Size is stated for part of the rows, as once, few or many counts, or as a class when the clone is expanded.

>TRBV6-1|-|-|TRBJ2-7
CASIPPEQYF
TGTGCCAGCATCCCCCCCGAGCAGTACTTC
>TRBV7-8|-|-|TRBJ2-7
CASSNRRVYEQYF
TGTGCCAGCAGCAATAGGAGGGTATACGAGCAGTACTTC
>TRBV2|TRBD1|-|TRBJ1-1
CASSVTGTANTEAFF
TGTGCCAGCAGTGTGACAGGGACAGCGAACACTGAAGCTTTCTTT
>TRBV5-1|-|-|TRBJ2-3
CASSLFGAGARDTQYF
TGCGCCAGCAGCTTGTTTGGGGCGGGGGCCAGAGATACGCAGTATTTT
>TRBV7-2|-|-|TRBJ1-2
CASSPRGWVYGYTF
TGTGCCAGCAGCCCCCGGGGCTGGGTCTATGGCTACACCTTC
>TRBV27|-|-|TRBJ2-7
CASSLGFRDRSYEQYF
TGTGCCAGCAGTTTGGGGTTCCGGGATCGCTCCTACGAGCAGTACTTC
>TRBV6-6|TRBD2|few|TRBJ2-1
CASGKGLVIFNEQFF
TGTGCCAGCGGAAAGGGACTAGTAATTTTCAATGAGCAGTTCTTC
>TRBV7-2|TRBD2|-|TRBJ2-5
CASSLFSGTQETQYF
TGTGCCAGCAGCTTATTTAGCGGGACTCAAGAGACCCAGTACTTC
>TRBV18|-|-|TRBJ2-1
CASSPFLLLNRDEQFF
TGTGCCAGCTCACCATTTCTACTACTCAACAGGGATGAGCAGTTCTTC
>TRBV4-3|TRBD1|-|TRBJ2-2
CASSQRTGGRELFF
TGCGCCAGCAGCCAGAGGACAGGAGGCCGGGAGCTGTTTTTT
>TRBV7-2|-|once|TRBJ1-4
CASSLGGQSEKLFF
TGTGCCAGCAGCTTAGGCGGACAGTCCGAAAAACTGTTTTTT
>TRBV5-4|-|medium-sized|TRBJ1-1
CASSSQGRGTEAFF
TGTGCCAGCAGCTCCCAAGGACGGGGAACTGAAGCTTTCTTT
>TRBV7-2|TRBD2|-|TRBJ2-3
CASSFGGGVDTQYF
TGTGCCAGCAGCTTTGGCGGGGGGGTTGATACGCAGTATTTT
>TRBV30|-|-|TRBJ2-3
CAWSARGLGTDTQYF
TGTGCCTGGAGTGCCAGGGGTTTAGGCACAGATACGCAGTATTTT
>TRBV30|TRBD2|-|TRBJ2-7
CAWREAGPLYEQYF
TGTGCCTGGAGGGAAGCGGGGCCCCTCTACGAGCAGTACTTC
>TRBV5-5|-|few|TRBJ2-5
CASSRALGETQYF
TGTGCCAGCAGTCGGGCCCTGGGAGAGACCCAGTACTTC
>TRBV2|-|-|TRBJ1-5
CASRAGVGKGQPQHF
TGTGCCAGCAGGGCCGGAGTGGGGAAGGGACAGCCCCAGCATTTT
>TRBV5-1|TRBD2|once|TRBJ2-3
CASSFSGRALDTQYF
TGCGCCAGCAGCTTTAGCGGGAGGGCCTTGGATACGCAGTATTTT
>TRBV21-1|-|-|TRBJ2-7
CASRPDRDVAYEQYF
TGTGCCAGCAGACCCGACCGGGACGTTGCCTACGAGCAGTACTTC
>TRBV30|-|-|TRBJ2-6
CAWSALPKLSSGANVLTF
TGTGCCTGGAGTGCGCTACCGAAACTTAGCTCTGGGGCCAACGTCCTGACTTTC
>TRBV5-4|-|few|TRBJ1-2
CASSPDTYYGYTF
TGTGCCAGCAGTCCCGACACTTACTATGGCTACACCTTC
>TRBV12-5|-|-|TRBJ2-1
CASGAINEQFF
TGTGCTAGTGGGGCGATTAATGAGCAGTTCTTC
>TRBV7-2|-|-|TRBJ1-1
CASSLGSDAFF
TGTGCCAGCAGCTTAGGGTCTGACGCTTTCTTT
>TRBV6-5|TRBD1|-|TRBJ1-2
CASSYSGTGNYGYTF
TGTGCCAGCAGTTATTCCGGGACAGGCAATTATGGCTACACCTTC
>TRBV5-6|TRBD1|-|TRBJ2-7
CASSLGGTGNLGREQYF
TGTGCCAGCAGCTTGGGAGGGACAGGGAATTTGGGTCGCGAGCAGTACTTC
>TRBV5-4|TRBD1|-|TRBJ2-1
CASGTPGQGVNEQFF
TGTGCCAGCGGTACCCCGGGACAGGGGGTCAATGAGCAGTTCTTC
>TRBV5-1|TRBD1|-|TRBJ2-7
CASSRTGDKLDEQYF
TGCGCCAGCAGCAGAACAGGGGATAAGCTAGACGAGCAGTACTTC
>TRBV2|TRBD2|-|TRBJ2-3
CASTQAGGTDTQYF
TGTGCCAGCACCCAGGCGGGAGGGACAGATACGCAGTATTTT
>TRBV25-1|-|-|TRBJ2-2
CASVGPWKEELFF
TGTGCCAGCGTTGGGCCCTGGAAAGAGGAGCTGTTTTTT
>TRBV21-1|-|-|TRBJ1-2
CASSTKPRGYGYTF
TGTGCCAGCAGCACCAAACCTCGGGGCTATGGCTACACCTTC
>TRBV6-5|-|-|TRBJ1-1
CASSPQRNTEAFF
TGTGCCAGCAGCCCTCAGCGGAACACTGAAGCTTTCTTT
>TRBV30|TRBD1|-|TRBJ1-5
CAWSNLQGVWPQHF
TGTGCCTGGAGTAATTTACAGGGGGTTTGGCCCCAGCATTTT
>TRBV7-8|-|-|TRBJ1-3
CASSFTRTAGNTIYF
TGTGCCAGCAGCTTCACGAGGACAGCTGGAAACACCATATATTTT
>TRBV5-1|-|few|TRBJ1-5
CASSFGLSSNQPQHF
TGCGCCAGCAGCTTCGGGCTTAGCAGCAATCAGCCCCAGCATTTT
>TRBV5-4|-|once|TRBJ1-2
CASSLGLGGYTF
TGTGCCAGCAGCTTGGGTTTGGGGGGCTACACCTTC
>TRBV20-1|-|-|TRBJ1-2
CSASNTGTF
TGCAGTGCTAGCAACACCGGGACCTTC
>TRBV6-6|-|-|TRBJ2-7
CADPKWGRRFEQYF
TGTGCCGACCCAAAATGGGGGAGGCGGTTCGAGCAGTACTTC
>TRBV11-1|-|-|TRBJ1-1
CASSVRGTNTEAFF
TGTGCCAGCAGCGTGAGAGGGACAAACACTGAAGCTTTCTTT
>TRBV5-1|-|-|TRBJ2-7
CASSTTGTGDEQYF
TGCGCCAGCAGCACTACCGGGACCGGCGACGAGCAGTACTTC
>TRBV15|-|-|TRBJ1-5
CATSRAILNSGRRREPQHF
TGTGCCACCAGCAGAGCGATTTTAAATTCGGGACGCCGTCGGGAGCCCCAGCATTTT
>TRBV5-1|-|few|TRBJ1-1
CASSLVDGADTEAFF
TGCGCCAGCAGCTTGGTCGACGGGGCGGACACTGAAGCTTTCTTT
>TRBV19|TRBD2|-|TRBJ2-7
CASSIRTSGRDGEQYF
TGTGCCAGTAGTATCCGGACTAGCGGGAGGGACGGCGAGCAGTACTTC